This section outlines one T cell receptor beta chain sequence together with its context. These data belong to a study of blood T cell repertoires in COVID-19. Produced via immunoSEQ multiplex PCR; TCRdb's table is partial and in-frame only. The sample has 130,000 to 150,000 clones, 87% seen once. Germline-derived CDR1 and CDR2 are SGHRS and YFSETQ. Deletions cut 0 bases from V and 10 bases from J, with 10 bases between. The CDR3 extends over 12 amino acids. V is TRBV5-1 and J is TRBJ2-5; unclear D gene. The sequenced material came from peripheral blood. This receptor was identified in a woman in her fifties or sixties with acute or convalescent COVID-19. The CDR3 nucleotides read TGCGCCAGCAGCTTGGAGGCCGGCGGCCAGTACTTC. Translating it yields CASSLEAGGQYF.